This TCR beta chain was sequenced for a study of T-cell reconstitution after alpha-beta-depleted transplantation in children. Construction of the TCRbeta library involved unique molecular identifiers. From the PCR reads, TCRdb called clonotypes with MiXCR, one entry per CDR3 protein. The table records 150,000 to 250,000 distinct CDR3 sequences, about 6% of them present only once. The CDR3 is made up of 18 amino acids. The ends lost 11 bases at V and 0 bases at J; junction bases unmatched: 18. Germline lookup yields CDR1 SNHLY and CDR2 FYNNEI. Whole-study results and caveats: By one year post-transplant, T-cell counts and diversity largely arose from T cells that were newly produced. Several hundred expanded graft clones reportedly supplied alpha-beta T cells about two months after transplant.

Worth noting for this clonotype: The antigen is unknown.

Sequencing used PBMCs, obtained before TCRalphabeta/CD19-depleted stem cell transplant. The chain couples TRBV2 to TRBJ2-7, with TRBD2 identical over 11 bases. The source of this sequence is a girl in the first two years of life with combined immunodeficiency, due to receive a stem cell transplant. The CDR3 DNA reads as TGTGCCTTCTGTTTAGCCCGACTAGCGGGATACAGCTCCTACGAGCAGTACTTC. This gives the protein CAFCLARLAGYSSYEQYF.